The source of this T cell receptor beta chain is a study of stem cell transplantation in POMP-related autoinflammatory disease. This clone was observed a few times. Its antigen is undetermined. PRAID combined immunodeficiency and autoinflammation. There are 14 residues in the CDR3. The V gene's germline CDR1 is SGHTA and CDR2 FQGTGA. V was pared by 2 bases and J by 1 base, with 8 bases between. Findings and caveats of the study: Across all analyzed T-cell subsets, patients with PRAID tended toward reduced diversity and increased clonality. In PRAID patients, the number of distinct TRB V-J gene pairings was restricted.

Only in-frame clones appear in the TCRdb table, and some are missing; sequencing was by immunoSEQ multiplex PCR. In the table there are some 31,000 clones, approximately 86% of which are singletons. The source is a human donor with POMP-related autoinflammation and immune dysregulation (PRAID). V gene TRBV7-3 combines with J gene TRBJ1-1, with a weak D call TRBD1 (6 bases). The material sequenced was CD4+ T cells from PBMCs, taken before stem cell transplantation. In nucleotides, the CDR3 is TGTGCCAGCAGCTTACAGGGGCGGAACACTGAAGCTTTCTTT. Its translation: CASSLQGRNTEAFF.